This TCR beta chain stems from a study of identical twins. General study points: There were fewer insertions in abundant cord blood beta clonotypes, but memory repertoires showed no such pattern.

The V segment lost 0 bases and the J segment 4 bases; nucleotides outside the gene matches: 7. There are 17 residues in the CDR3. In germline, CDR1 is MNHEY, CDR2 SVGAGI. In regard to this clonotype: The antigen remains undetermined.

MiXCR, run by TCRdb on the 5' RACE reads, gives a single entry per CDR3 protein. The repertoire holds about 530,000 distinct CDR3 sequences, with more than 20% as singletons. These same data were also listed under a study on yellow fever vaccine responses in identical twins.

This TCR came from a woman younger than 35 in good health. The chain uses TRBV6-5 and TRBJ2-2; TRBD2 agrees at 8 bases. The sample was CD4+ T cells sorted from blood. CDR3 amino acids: CASSYSGTRLFTGELFF. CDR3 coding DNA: TGTGCCAGCAGTTACTCCGGGACTAGGTTGTTCACCGGGGAGCTGTTTTTT.